This TCR beta chain was recovered during a study of post-analysis software for immune sequencing data. Study-wide points: There were five or six TRBV segments more frequent in patients than controls, and TRBV5-6, TRBV5-1 and TRBV20-1 were among them.

CDR1 and CDR2 (germline): SGHDN, FVKESK. V dropped 1 base and J dropped 7 bases, with 16 bases sitting between them. The CDR3 is 15 amino acids. Points on this clonotype: Its cognate antigen is unknown.

Unique molecular identifiers tagged the TCR beta cDNA libraries. The authors obtained roughly 0.5 million cDNA molecules from approximately 0.95 to 9.8 million T cells. TCRdb reanalysed the PCR reads using MiXCR and keeps one entry per CDR3 protein. The repertoire holds almost 700,000 distinct CDR3 sequences, with approximately 59% as singletons. The chain couples TRBV14 to TRBJ1-2; D is unclear. Material for sequencing was blood. The receptor comes from a girl aged 2 to 10 with multiple sclerosis. CDR3 in DNA: TGTGCCAGCAGCCAAGTCGCGGGGTCGGAGGGTGGCTACACCTTC. It is translated as CASSQVAGSEGGYTF.